This T cell receptor (beta chain) was captured in a study of blood T cell repertoires in COVID-19. Original processing notes: Amplification with reference gene primers provided the estimates of nucleated cell counts. Using immunoSEQ multiplex PCR, the repertoire was profiled, and TCRdb retains in-frame clones only, with some absent. D and trimming were read from the DNA, whereas the V and J calls and clone size are those reported in that table. The sample includes roughly 52,000 clones, roughly 87% of them seen just once. V lost 0 bases and J lost 1; bases outside the gene matches: 7. This CDR3 has 18 amino acids. Germline loops: CDR1 ENHRY, CDR2 SYGVKD.

V is TRBV10-3 and J is TRBJ2-4, with 9 bases that match TRBD1. This sequence originates from an elderly woman with acute or convalescent COVID-19. Sequencing input: peripheral blood. In DNA form, the CDR3 reads TGTGCCATCAGTGAGTCGGGTGGACAGGGGACGGCCAAAAACATTCAGTACTTC. It yields the protein CAISESGGQGTAKNIQYF.